This TCR beta chain was captured in a study of beta chain features in type 1 diabetes. Germline V gene data show CDR1 as MRHNA and CDR2 as SNTAGT. The CDR3 sequence is 13 residues long. V was trimmed by 2 bases and J by 3 bases, leaving 7 bases between them. What was sequenced were expressed TCRB transcripts, since all of the isolated RNA had been reverse transcribed. Produced via immunoSEQ multiplex PCR; TCRdb's table is partial and in-frame only. The sample holds around 240,000 clones; approximately 16% are singletons and the top ten take 0.07% to 0.095%. Regarding this clone: Its target is not known.

Points from the study as a whole: A moderate, significant TCRB CDR3 shortening appeared in type 1 diabetes across four CD4+ subsets.

Each of the CD4+ naive, central memory, regulatory and stem cell-like memory populations was sorted via CD45RO/CCR7/CD25/CD127/CD95/CD27. The chain combines TRBV6-4 with TRBJ1-2, with D possibly matching TRBD1 (6 bases). The sample consisted of naive CD4+ T cells from blood. The TCR was taken from a man younger than 40 with type 1 diabetes. DNA for the CDR3: TGTGCCAGCAGTGACCGGACAGACTATGGCTACACCTTC. Translation gives CASSDRTDYGYTF.